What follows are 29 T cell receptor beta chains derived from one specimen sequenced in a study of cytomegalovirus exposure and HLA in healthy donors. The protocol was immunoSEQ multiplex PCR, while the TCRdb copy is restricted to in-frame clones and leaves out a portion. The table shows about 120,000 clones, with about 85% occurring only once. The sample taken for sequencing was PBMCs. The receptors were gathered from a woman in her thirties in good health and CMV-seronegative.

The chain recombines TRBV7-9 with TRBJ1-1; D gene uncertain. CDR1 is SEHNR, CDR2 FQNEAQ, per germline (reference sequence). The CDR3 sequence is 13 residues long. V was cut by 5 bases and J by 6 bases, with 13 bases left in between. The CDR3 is CASSPRFRAEAFF. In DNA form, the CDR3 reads TGTGCCAGCAGCCCACGGTTTCGCGCTGAAGCTTTCTTT.

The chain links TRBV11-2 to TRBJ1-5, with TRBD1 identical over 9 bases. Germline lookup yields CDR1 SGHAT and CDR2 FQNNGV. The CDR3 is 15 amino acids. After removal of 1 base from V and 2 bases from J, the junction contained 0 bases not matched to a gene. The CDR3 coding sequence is TGTGCCAGCAGCTTAGGACAGGGGGGCAATCAGCCCCAGCATTTT. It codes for CASSLGQGGNQPQHF.

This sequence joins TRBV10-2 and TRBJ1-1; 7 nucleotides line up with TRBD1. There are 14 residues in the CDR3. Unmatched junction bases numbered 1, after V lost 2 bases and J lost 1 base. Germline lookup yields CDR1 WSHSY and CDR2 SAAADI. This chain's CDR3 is CASSERGPNTEAFF. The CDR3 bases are TGCGCCAGCAGTGAGAGGGGGCCGAACACTGAAGCTTTCTTT.

The CDR3 DNA sequence: TGTGCCAGCAGCCAGGGACCTAGCGGTGGGCACACCGGGGAGCTGTTTTTT. As protein: CASSQGPSGGHTGELFF. The chain couples TRBV4-2 to TRBJ2-2, with 7 bases matching TRBD2. The germline V gene has CDR1 LGHNA and CDR2 YNFKEQ. J lost 3 bases, V lost 3 bases, and 10 bases had no gene match. The CDR3 consists of 17 residues.

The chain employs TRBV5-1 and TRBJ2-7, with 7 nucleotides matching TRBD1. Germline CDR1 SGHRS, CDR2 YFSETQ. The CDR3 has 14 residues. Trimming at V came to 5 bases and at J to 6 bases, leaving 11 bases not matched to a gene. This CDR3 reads CASSRQGRGFEQYF. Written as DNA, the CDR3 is TGCGCCAGCAGTCGACAGGGTCGGGGTTTCGAGCAGTACTTC. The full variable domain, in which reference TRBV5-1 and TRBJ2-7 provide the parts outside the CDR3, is KAGVTQTPRYLIKTRGQQVTLSCSPISGHRSVSWYQQTPGQGLQFLFEYFSETQRNKGNFPGRFSGRQFSNSRSEMNVSTLELGDSALYLCASSRQGRGFEQYFGPGTRLTVT.

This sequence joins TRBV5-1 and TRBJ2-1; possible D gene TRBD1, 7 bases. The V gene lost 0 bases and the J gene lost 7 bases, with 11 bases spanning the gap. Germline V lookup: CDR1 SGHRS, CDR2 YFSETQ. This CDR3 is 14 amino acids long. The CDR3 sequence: CASSLGRGRNEQFF. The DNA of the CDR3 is TGCGCCAGCAGCTTGGGCAGGGGGAGGAATGAGCAGTTCTTC. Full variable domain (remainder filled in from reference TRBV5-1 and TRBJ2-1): KAGVTQTPRYLIKTRGQQVTLSCSPISGHRSVSWYQQTPGQGLQFLFEYFSETQRNKGNFPGRFSGRQFSNSRSEMNVSTLELGDSALYLCASSLGRGRNEQFFGPGTRLTVL.

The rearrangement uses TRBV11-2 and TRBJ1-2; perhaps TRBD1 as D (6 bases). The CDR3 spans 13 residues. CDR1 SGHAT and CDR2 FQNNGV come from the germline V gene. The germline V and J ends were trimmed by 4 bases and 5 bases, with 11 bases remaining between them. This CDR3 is CASSSRQAYGYTF. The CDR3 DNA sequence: TGTGCCAGCAGCTCCCGACAGGCTTATGGCTACACCTTC. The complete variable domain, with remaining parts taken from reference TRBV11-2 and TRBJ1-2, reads EAGVAQSPRYKIIEKRQSVAFWCNPISGHATLYWYQQILGQGPKLLIQFQNNGVVDDSQLPKDRFSAERLKGVDSTLKIQPAKLEDSAVYLCASSSRQAYGYTFGSGTRLTVV.

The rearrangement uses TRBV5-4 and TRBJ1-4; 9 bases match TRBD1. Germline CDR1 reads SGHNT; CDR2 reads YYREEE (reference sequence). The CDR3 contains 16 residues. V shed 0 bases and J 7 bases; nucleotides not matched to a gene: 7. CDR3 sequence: CASSLAKTGGGEKLFF. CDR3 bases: TGTGCCAGCAGCTTGGCCAAGACAGGGGGAGGTGAAAAACTGTTTTTT. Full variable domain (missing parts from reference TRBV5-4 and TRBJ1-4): ETGVTQSPTHLIKTRGQQVTLRCSSQSGHNTVSWYQQALGQGPQFIFQYYREEENGRGNFPPRFSGLQFPNYSSELNVNALELDDSALYLCASSLAKTGGGEKLFFGSGTQLSVL.

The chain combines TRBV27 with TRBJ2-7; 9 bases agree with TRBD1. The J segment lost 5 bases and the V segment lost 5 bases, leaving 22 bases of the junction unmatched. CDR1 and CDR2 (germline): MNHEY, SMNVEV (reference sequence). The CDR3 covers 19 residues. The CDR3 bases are TGTGCCAGCAGTCTATTGTCGGAGAAAACAGGGGGCGGACGGAACGAGCAGTACTTC. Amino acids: CASSLLSEKTGGGRNEQYF.

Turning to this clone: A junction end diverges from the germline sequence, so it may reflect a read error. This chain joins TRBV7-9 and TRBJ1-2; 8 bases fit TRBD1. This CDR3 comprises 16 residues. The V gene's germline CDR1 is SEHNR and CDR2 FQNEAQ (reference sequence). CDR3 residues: CASSLAYKDRDEGYTF. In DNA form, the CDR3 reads TGTGCCAGCAGCCTAGCCTATAAGGACAGGGACGAAGGCTACACCTTC. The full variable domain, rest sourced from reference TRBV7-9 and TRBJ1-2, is DTGVSQNPRHKITKRGQNVTFRCDPISEHNRLYWYRQTLGQGPEFLTYFQNEAQLEKSRLLSDRFSAERPKGSFSTLEIQRTEQGDSAMYLCASSLAYKDRDEGYTFGSGTRLTVV.

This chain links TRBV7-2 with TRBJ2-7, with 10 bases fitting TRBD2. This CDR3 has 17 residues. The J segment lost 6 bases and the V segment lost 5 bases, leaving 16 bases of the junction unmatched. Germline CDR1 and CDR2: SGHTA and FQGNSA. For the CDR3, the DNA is TGTGCCAGCAGCCCTAGCGGGGGCACCGGTTGGGGGTTCGAGCAGTACTTC. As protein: CASSPSGGTGWGFEQYF.

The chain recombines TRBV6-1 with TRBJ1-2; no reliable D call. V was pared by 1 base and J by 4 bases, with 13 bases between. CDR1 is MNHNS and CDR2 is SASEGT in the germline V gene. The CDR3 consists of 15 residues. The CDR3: CASSEGRSLGYGYTF. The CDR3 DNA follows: TGTGCCAGCAGTGAAGGGAGGAGTCTGGGCTATGGCTACACCTTC.

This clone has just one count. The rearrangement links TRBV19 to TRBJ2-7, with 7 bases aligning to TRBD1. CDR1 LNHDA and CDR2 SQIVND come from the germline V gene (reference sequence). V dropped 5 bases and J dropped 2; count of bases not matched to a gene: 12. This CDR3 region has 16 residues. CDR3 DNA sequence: TGTGCCAGTAGTGTGGGCGTGCGGACAGGCCCCTACGAGCAGTACTTC. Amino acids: CASSVGVRTGPYEQYF.

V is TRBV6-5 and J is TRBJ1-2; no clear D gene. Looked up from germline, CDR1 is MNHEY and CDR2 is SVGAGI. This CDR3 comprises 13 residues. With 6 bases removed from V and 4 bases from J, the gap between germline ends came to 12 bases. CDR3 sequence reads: CASSPGSIYGYTF. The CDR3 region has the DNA TGTGCCAGCAGCCCCGGGTCGATCTATGGCTACACCTTC.

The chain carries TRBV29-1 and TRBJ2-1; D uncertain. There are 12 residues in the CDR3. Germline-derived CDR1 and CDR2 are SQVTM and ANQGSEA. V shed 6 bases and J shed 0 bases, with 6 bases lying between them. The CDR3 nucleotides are TGCAGCGTGCTAGACTCCTACAATGAGCAGTTCTTC. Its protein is CSVLDSYNEQFF.

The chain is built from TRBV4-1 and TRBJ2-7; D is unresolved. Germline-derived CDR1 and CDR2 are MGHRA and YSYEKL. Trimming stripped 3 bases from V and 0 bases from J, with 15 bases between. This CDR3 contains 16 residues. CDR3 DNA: TGCGCCAGCAGCCATCGTTTCCCGGAGTCCTCCTACGAGCAGTACTTC. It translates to CASSHRFPESSYEQYF.

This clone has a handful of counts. In nucleotides, the CDR3 is TGTGCCAGCAGTCCGGGACACCCGGTACAAGAGACCCAGTACTTC. Protein sequence: CASSPGHPVQETQYF. This rearrangement joins TRBV9 to TRBJ2-5, with D maybe TRBD1 (6 bases). Trimming removed 5 bases at V and 2 bases at J, with 16 bases between. CDR1 and CDR2 (germline): SGDLS, YYNGEE. The CDR3 contains 15 residues.

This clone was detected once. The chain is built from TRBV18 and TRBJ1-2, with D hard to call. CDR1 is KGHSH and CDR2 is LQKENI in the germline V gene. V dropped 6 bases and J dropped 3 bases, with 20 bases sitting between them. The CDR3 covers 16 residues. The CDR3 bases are TGTGCCAGCTCCCCAAAGGTCGGGGATGTTGACTATGGCTACACCTTC. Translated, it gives CASSPKVGDVDYGYTF.

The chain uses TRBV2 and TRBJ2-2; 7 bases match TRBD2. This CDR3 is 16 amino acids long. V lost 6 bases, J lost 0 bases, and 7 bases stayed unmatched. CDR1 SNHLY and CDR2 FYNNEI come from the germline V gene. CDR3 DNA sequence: TGTGCCAGCAGCATTTTAAGCGGGGCGAACACCGGGGAGCTGTTTTTT. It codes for CASSILSGANTGELFF.

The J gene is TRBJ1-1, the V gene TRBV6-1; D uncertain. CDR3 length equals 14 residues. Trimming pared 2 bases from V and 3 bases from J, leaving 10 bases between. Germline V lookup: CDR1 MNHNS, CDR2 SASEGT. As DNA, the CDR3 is TGTGCCAGCAGTGAACCTGGGAGGGACACTGAAGCTTTCTTT. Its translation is CASSEPGRDTEAFF.

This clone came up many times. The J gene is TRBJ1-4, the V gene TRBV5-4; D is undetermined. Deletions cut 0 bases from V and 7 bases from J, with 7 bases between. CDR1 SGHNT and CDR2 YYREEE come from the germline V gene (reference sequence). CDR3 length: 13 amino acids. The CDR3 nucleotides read TGTGCCAGCAGCTTGGTTCCAGGTGAAAAACTGTTTTTT. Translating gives CASSLVPGEKLFF.

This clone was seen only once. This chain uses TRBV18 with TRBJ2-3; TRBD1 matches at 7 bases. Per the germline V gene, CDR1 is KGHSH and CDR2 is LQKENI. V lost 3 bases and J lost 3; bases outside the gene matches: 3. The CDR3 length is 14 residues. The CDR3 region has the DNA TGTGCCAGCTCACCCCTGACAGGGACAGATACGCAGTATTTT. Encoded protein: CASSPLTGTDTQYF.

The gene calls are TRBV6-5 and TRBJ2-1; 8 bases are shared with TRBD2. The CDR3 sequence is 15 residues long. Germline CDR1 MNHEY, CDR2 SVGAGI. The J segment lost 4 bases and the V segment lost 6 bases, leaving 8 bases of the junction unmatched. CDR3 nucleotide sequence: TGTGCCAGCAGCCCTAGGAGCGGGGGTTACAATGAGCAGTTCTTC. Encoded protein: CASSPRSGGYNEQFF.

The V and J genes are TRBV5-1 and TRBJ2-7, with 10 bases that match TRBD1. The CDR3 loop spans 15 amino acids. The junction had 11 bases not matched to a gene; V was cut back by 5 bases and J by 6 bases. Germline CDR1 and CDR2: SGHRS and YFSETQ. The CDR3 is CASSHSGTGAFEQYF. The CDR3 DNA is TGCGCCAGCAGTCACTCCGGGACAGGGGCCTTCGAGCAGTACTTC.

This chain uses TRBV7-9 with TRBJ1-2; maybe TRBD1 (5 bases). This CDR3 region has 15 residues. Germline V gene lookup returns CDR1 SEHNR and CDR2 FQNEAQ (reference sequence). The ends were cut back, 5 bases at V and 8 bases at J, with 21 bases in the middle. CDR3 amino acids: CASSTSRDGGSGYTF. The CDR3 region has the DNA TGTGCCAGCAGCACCAGCCGGGACGGAGGGTCGGGCTACACCTTC.

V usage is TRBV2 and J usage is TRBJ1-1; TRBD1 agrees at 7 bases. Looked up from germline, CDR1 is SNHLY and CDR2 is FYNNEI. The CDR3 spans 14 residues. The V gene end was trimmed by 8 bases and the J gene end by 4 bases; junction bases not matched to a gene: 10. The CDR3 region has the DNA TGTGCCAGCGGTCTTCCAGGGGGGCCCACTGAAGCTTTCTTT. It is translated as CASGLPGGPTEAFF.

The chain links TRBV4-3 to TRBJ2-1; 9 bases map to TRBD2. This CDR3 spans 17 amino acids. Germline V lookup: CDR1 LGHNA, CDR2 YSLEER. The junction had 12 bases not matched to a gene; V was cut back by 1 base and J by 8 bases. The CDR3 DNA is TGCGCCAGCAGCCAAGGGGCGAGGGGCGGGGGGGCCTATGAGCAGTTCTTC. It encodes CASSQGARGGGAYEQFF.

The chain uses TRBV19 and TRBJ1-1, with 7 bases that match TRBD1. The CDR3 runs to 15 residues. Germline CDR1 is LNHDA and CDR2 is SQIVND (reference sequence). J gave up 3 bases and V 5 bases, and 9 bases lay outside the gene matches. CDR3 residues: CASSPQTGLDTEAFF. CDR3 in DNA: TGTGCCAGTAGTCCTCAGACAGGGCTGGACACTGAAGCTTTCTTT.

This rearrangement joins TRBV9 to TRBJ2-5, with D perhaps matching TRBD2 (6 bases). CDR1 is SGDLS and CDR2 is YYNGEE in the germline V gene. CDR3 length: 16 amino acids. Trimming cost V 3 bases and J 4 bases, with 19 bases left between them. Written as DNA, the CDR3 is TGTGCCAGCAGCGCCACGGACTGGGGGGTGGTAGAGACCCAGTACTTC. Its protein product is CASSATDWGVVETQYF.